The rows below give T cell receptor beta chains drawn from one sample of a study of T cell changes during pregnancy in multiple sclerosis. Sequencing was performed with immunoSEQ multiplex PCR; in TCRdb, only in-frame clones are kept and a portion is missing. This table holds approximately 23,000 clones, around nine tenths found once. The sequencing here drew on CD8+ T cells from peripheral blood mononuclear cells, taken in the first trimester of pregnancy. The origin of the receptors is a female donor with multiple sclerosis, enrolled in a pregnancy study. CDR3s include the opening cysteine and the closing phenylalanine or tryptophan. The D gene is left open where the match is weak.

len: 11; v_gene: TRBV27; d_gene: -; j_gene: TRBJ2-7; CDR3aa: CASSRRGEQYF; CDR3nt: TGTGCCAGCAGCCGAAGGGGGGAGCAGTACTTC
len: 14; v_gene: TRBV15; d_gene: -; j_gene: TRBJ1-2; CDR3aa: CATSSGDSFYGYTF; CDR3nt: TGTGCCACCAGCAGTGGTGACAGTTTCTATGGCTACACCTTC
len: 12; v_gene: TRBV5-6; d_gene: -; j_gene: TRBJ2-1; CDR3aa: CASSAGGDEQFF; CDR3nt: TGTGCCAGCAGCGCGGGCGGCGACGAGCAGTTCTTC
len: 14; v_gene: TRBV19; d_gene: -; j_gene: TRBJ1-5; CDR3aa: CASSKYRAGQPQHF; CDR3nt: TGTGCCAGTAGTAAGTACAGGGCAGGTCAGCCCCAGCATTTT
len: 14; v_gene: TRBV7-3; d_gene: TRBD2; j_gene: TRBJ2-3; CDR3aa: CASSQRGGTDTQYF; CDR3nt: TGTGCCAGCAGCCAGCGCGGGGGGACAGATACGCAGTATTTT
len: 13; v_gene: TRBV12-5; d_gene: -; j_gene: TRBJ2-5; CDR3aa: CASGTRSGETQYF; CDR3nt: TGTGCTAGTGGGACTCGGAGTGGGGAGACCCAGTACTTC
len: 15; v_gene: TRBV15; d_gene: TRBD2; j_gene: TRBJ2-7; CDR3aa: CATSTYSGTSYEQYF; CDR3nt: TGTGCCACCAGCACCTATAGCGGGACATCCTACGAGCAGTACTTC
len: 14; v_gene: TRBV7-2; d_gene: -; j_gene: TRBJ2-6; CDR3aa: CASSRASGANVLTF; CDR3nt: TGTGCCAGCAGCAGAGCCTCTGGGGCCAACGTCCTGACTTTC
len: 15; v_gene: TRBV18; d_gene: -; j_gene: TRBJ2-1; CDR3aa: CASSPPWTAYNEQFF; CDR3nt: TGTGCCAGCTCACCTCCATGGACAGCATACAATGAGCAGTTCTTC
len: 17; v_gene: TRBV11-3; d_gene: TRBD2; j_gene: TRBJ2-3; CDR3aa: CASSRPLASGGTDTQYF; CDR3nt: TGTGCCAGCAGTAGACCCCTAGCTAGCGGAGGCACAGATACGCAGTATTTT
len: 14; v_gene: TRBV7-9; d_gene: TRBD1; j_gene: TRBJ2-1; CDR3aa: CASTSDRAFNEQFF; CDR3nt: TGTGCCAGCACCTCAGACAGGGCGTTCAATGAGCAGTTCTTC
len: 12; v_gene: TRBV21-1; d_gene: -; j_gene: TRBJ2-3; CDR3aa: CASRQGADTQYF; CDR3nt: TGTGCCAGCAGACAGGGTGCAGATACGCAGTATTTT
len: 15; v_gene: TRBV4-3; d_gene: TRBD1; j_gene: TRBJ2-7; CDR3aa: CASSQDRDSSYEQYF; CDR3nt: TGCGCCAGCAGCCAGGACAGGGATAGCTCCTACGAGCAGTACTTC
len: 16; v_gene: TRBV6-6; d_gene: TRBD1; j_gene: TRBJ2-2; CDR3aa: CASSYYLAGGNGELFF; CDR3nt: TGTGCCAGCAGTTACTACTTGGCAGGGGGCAACGGGGAGCTGTTTTTT
len: 15; v_gene: TRBV10-3; d_gene: -; j_gene: TRBJ1-2; CDR3aa: CAISEFLDVNYGYTF; CDR3nt: TGTGCCATCAGTGAGTTCCTAGACGTAAACTATGGCTACACCTTC
len: 14; v_gene: TRBV2; d_gene: TRBD2; j_gene: TRBJ2-5; CDR3aa: CASGLAGSVETQYF; CDR3nt: TGTGCCAGCGGCTTAGCGGGGTCTGTGGAGACCCAGTACTTC
len: 13; v_gene: TRBV7-2; d_gene: TRBD1; j_gene: TRBJ1-2; CDR3aa: CASSRDRQGGYTF; CDR3nt: TGTGCCAGCAGCCGGGACAGGCAAGGGGGCTACACCTTC
len: 16; v_gene: TRBV27; d_gene: TRBD2; j_gene: TRBJ2-1; CDR3aa: CASSDDGLAGFNEQFF; CDR3nt: TGTGCCAGCAGTGACGATGGACTAGCGGGTTTTAATGAGCAGTTCTTC
len: 16; v_gene: TRBV7-9; d_gene: TRBD2; j_gene: TRBJ2-5; CDR3aa: CASSRKPGLVDETQYF; CDR3nt: TGTGCCAGCAGCCGTAAGCCGGGACTAGTGGATGAGACCCAGTACTTC
len: 15; v_gene: TRBV27; d_gene: TRBD1; j_gene: TRBJ2-7; CDR3aa: CASSSPGTGKGEQYF; CDR3nt: TGTGCCAGCAGTTCGCCCGGGACAGGGAAAGGCGAGCAGTACTTC